Shown below are 29 T cell receptor beta chains from a single sample sequenced in a study of blood T cells in healthy people across ages. Using a J-beta primer mix together with a sample-barcoded 5' primer, a second PCR was run for about 6 to 11 cycles. TCRdb used MiXCR to reprocess the 5' RACE reads, holding one entry per CDR3 protein. The sample records some 640,000 distinct CDR3 sequences, around 49% being singletons. The specimen was blood. The origin of the receptors is a woman aged 60 to 75 in good health.

The chain employs TRBV6-6 and TRBJ2-5; 7 nucleotides align to TRBD1. The germline gives CDR1 MNHNY, CDR2 SVGAGI (reference sequence). The CDR3 totals 14 residues. The V and J ends lost 5 bases and 4 bases, in that order; junction bases with no gene match: 7. The CDR3 protein is CASSLPDRAETQYF. The CDR3 coding sequence is TGTGCCAGCAGTCTCCCCGACAGGGCAGAGACCCAGTACTTC.

This clonotype has only a few counts. CDR3 nucleotides: TGTGCCAGCAGTTTTGGGATAGCGGGAGGTGGGGACGAGCAGTACTTC. Translated, it gives CASSFGIAGGGDEQYF. This sequence joins TRBV27 and TRBJ2-7, with 10 bases lining up with TRBD2. CDR3 size: 16 residues. V shed 3 bases and J 5 bases; nucleotides not matched to a gene: 10. Germline CDR1 and CDR2: MNHEY and SMNVEV (reference sequence).

The V and J genes are TRBV27 and TRBJ2-7; no definite D call. Germline V gives CDR1 MNHEY, CDR2 SMNVEV (reference sequence). The length of the CDR3 is 14 residues. V lost 5 bases to trimming and J lost 6 bases, with 17 bases between them. CDR3 DNA sequence: TGTGCCAGCAGTAAGTCATTCCCTTCGGGCGAGCAGTACTTC. Amino acids: CASSKSFPSGEQYF.

Turning to this clonotype: Compared with germline, one end of the junction differs, possibly owing to a read error. The chain couples TRBV7-2 to TRBJ2-3; TRBD2 might be the D (5 bases). Germline V CDR1 and CDR2: SGHTA, FQGNSA. This CDR3 has 15 amino acids. CDR3 DNA: TGCGCCAGCAGCTTGGATCGGGGTGGCACAGATACGCAGTATTTT. Translating it yields CASSLDRGGTDTQYF.

The chain links TRBV24-1 to TRBJ1-5; 12 bases are shared with TRBD1. Germline values: CDR1 KGHDR, CDR2 SFDVKD. The ends lost 5 bases at V and 4 bases at J; junction bases unmatched: 14. The CDR3 consists of 19 residues. For the CDR3, the DNA is TGTGCCACCAGTGGTAGGGACCGTAGGGGACAGGGGGCTAATCAGCCCCAGCATTTT. It yields the protein CATSGRDRRGQGANQPQHF.

This clonotype was observed a few times. The chain joins TRBV5-1 to TRBJ1-1, with D perhaps TRBD1 (5 bases). The V end lost 3 bases, the J end lost 0 bases, and 12 bases lay between the germline ends. There are 15 residues in the CDR3. Germline CDR1 is SGHRS and CDR2 is YFSETQ. The CDR3 DNA is TGCGCCAGCAGCTCCCCAGGGTGGGTGAACACTGAAGCTTTCTTT. Its translation: CASSSPGWVNTEAFF.

This clonotype was seen many times. V usage is TRBV12-3 or TRBV12-4 and J usage is TRBJ2-1, with a weak D call TRBD1 (6 bases). Trimming took off 5 bases at V and 10 bases at J, with 9 bases between the two ends. This CDR3 region has 11 residues. CDR3 DNA: TGTGCCAGCAGTCTAACAGGGGAGCAGTTCTTC. This encodes CASSLTGEQFF.

This rearrangement joins TRBV7-2 to TRBJ2-1; 8 bases are shared with TRBD2. The CDR3 loop spans 16 amino acids. Per the germline V gene, CDR1 is SGHTA and CDR2 is FQGNSA. The ends lost 5 bases at V and 4 bases at J; junction bases unmatched: 10. The CDR3 DNA sequence: TGTGCCAGCAGCCGATGGTCGGCGGGAGGTTACAATGAGCAGTTCTTC. This sequence encodes CASSRWSAGGYNEQFF.

V gene TRBV20-1 combines with J gene TRBJ1-2; no firm D call. The CDR3 spans 14 residues. Germline V gene sequence: CDR1 DFQATT, CDR2 SNEGSKA (reference sequence). Trimming took 1 base from V and 4 from J, leaving 13 bases between them. CDR3 protein: CSARGSKQIYGYTF. CDR3 coding DNA: TGCAGTGCTAGAGGAAGCAAACAGATCTATGGCTACACCTTC.

This clonotype has more than one count but fewer than ten. The genes are TRBV2 and TRBJ2-5; 7 nucleotides align to TRBD1. This CDR3 is 14 amino acids long. J lost 4 bases, V lost 6 bases, and 8 bases had no gene match. Per the germline V gene, CDR1 is SNHLY and CDR2 is FYNNEI. The CDR3 sequence: CASSADRVGETQYF. Here the CDR3 DNA reads TGTGCCAGCAGCGCCGACAGGGTGGGAGAGACCCAGTACTTC.

The chain has TRBV4-3 and TRBJ2-1; D remains ambiguous. Trimming cost V 1 base and J 7 bases, with 14 bases left between them. This CDR3 is 15 amino acids long. The V gene's germline CDR1 is LGHNA and CDR2 YSLEER. In DNA form, the CDR3 reads TGCGCCAGCAGCCAAGTCGGAGCCGGGCTGAATGAGCAGTTCTTC. Translation: CASSQVGAGLNEQFF.

The V call is TRBV5-1, the J call TRBJ2-7, with 9 bases that match TRBD1. The germline V gene encodes CDR1 SGHRS and CDR2 YFSETQ. The junction had 0 bases not matched to a gene; V was cut back by 3 bases and J by 5 bases. The CDR3 runs 12 residues. CDR3 bases: TGCGCCAGCAGCTGGGACAGGGACGAGCAGTACTTC. Its translation: CASSWDRDEQYF.

A few counts support this clonotype. The V gene is TRBV29-1, the J gene TRBJ1-2; unclear D gene. Per germline, CDR1 SQVTM and CDR2 ANQGSEA. The CDR3 extends over 13 amino acids. Trimming took 1 base from V and 4 from J, leaving 10 bases between them. DNA of the CDR3: TGCAGCGTTGAAGCCTGGCCGCGCTATGGCTACACCTTC. Amino acid sequence: CSVEAWPRYGYTF. The variable domain in full, with the rest retrieved from reference TRBV29-1 and TRBJ1-2, is SAVISQKPSRDICQRGTSLTIQCQVDSQVTMMFWYRQQPGQSLTLIATANQGSEATYESGFVIDKFPISRPNLTFSTLTVSNMSPEDSSIYLCSVEAWPRYGYTFGSGTRLTVV.

The rearrangement uses TRBV5-1 and TRBJ2-1, with TRBD2 matching over 7 bases. This CDR3 has 14 residues. Germline V gives CDR1 SGHRS, CDR2 YFSETQ. The junction had 10 bases not matched to a gene; V was cut back by 4 bases and J by 9 bases. In DNA, the CDR3 is TGCGCCAGCAGCGGAGGGACTATGGAAGCTGAGCAGTTCTTC. Its translation: CASSGGTMEAEQFF.

The chain couples TRBV5-1 to TRBJ1-4; TRBD1 aligns across 8 bases. The CDR3 is 14 amino acids. Germline assignment: CDR1 SGHRS and CDR2 YFSETQ. V lost 4 bases to trimming and J lost 8 bases; unmatched junction nucleotides: 7. The CDR3 coding sequence is TGCGCCAGCAGCGTGACCGGGACAGGCGAAAAACTGTTTTTT. It specifies CASSVTGTGEKLFF. Supplemented by reference TRBV5-1 and TRBJ1-4, the full variable domain reads KAGVTQTPRYLIKTRGQQVTLSCSPISGHRSVSWYQQTPGQGLQFLFEYFSETQRNKGNFPGRFSGRQFSNSRSEMNVSTLELGDSALYLCASSVTGTGEKLFFGSGTQLSVL.

V and J are TRBV7-2 and TRBJ2-5; D unresolved. This CDR3 is 14 amino acids long. CDR1 is SGHTA, CDR2 FQGNSA, per germline. V was cut by 3 bases and J by 5 bases, with 13 bases left in between. CDR3 DNA: TGTGCCAGCAGCTTCGGACCGCGAACCGAGACCCAGTACTTC. It is translated as CASSFGPRTETQYF.

The chain couples TRBV7-2 to TRBJ2-3, with 11 bases matching TRBD1. The V gene's germline CDR1 is SGHTA and CDR2 FQGNSA. The J segment lost 5 bases and the V segment lost 5 bases, leaving 6 bases of the junction unmatched. This CDR3 is 15 amino acids long. The CDR3 DNA follows: TGTGCCAGCAGCGACGGACAGGGGGCAGGAGATACGCAGTATTTT. As protein: CASSDGQGAGDTQYF.

The rearrangement links TRBV24-1 to TRBJ2-4; D is uncertain. The assigned J gene may be wrong: the sequence end matches TRBJ2-5 better. CDR1 and CDR2 (germline): KGHDR, SFDVKD. The CDR3 is 12 residues long. CDR3 sequence: CATSDVQETQYF. CDR3 nucleotide sequence: TGTGCCACCAGTGACGTTCAAGAGACCCAGTACTTC.

In this sample, this clonotype turned up a few times. The chain carries TRBV28 and TRBJ2-7; 8 bases are shared with TRBD1. This CDR3 spans 15 amino acids. Per germline, CDR1 MDHEN and CDR2 SYDVKM. V lost 8 bases, J lost 3 bases, and 12 bases stayed unmatched. The CDR3 DNA reads as TGTGCCAGCCTAGCCCAGGGGGCATTCGGCTACGAGCAGTACTTC. Protein sequence: CASLAQGAFGYEQYF.

This clonotype was observed a few times. The V call is TRBV20-1, the J call TRBJ2-7; no clear D. The CDR3 extends over 12 amino acids. Germline lookup yields CDR1 DFQATT and CDR2 SNEGSKA (reference sequence). Trimming removed 3 bases from V and 1 base from J, with 7 bases in between. The DNA for the CDR3 is TGCAGTGCTAGTCCGTCTTCCTACGAGCAGTACTTC. Residues: CSASPSSYEQYF.

This clonotype was detected a few times. J is TRBJ2-5 and V is TRBV28; D may correspond to TRBD1 or TRBD2 (5 bases each). The end of the DNA is better explained by TRBJ2-7, so the J call may be wrong. The CDR3 runs 14 residues. Germline-derived CDR1 and CDR2 are MDHEN and SYDVKM. This chain's CDR3 is CASSLPGPTYEQYF. CDR3 nucleotide sequence: TGTGCCAGCAGTTTACCGGGACCAACCTACGAGCAGTACTTC.

The V call is TRBV7-2, the J call TRBJ2-1, with D possibly matching TRBD2 (5 bases). Germline-derived CDR1 and CDR2 are SGHTA and FQGNSA. V was clipped by 2 bases and J by 5 bases, with 10 bases between them. This CDR3 comprises 14 residues. The CDR3 DNA reads as TGTGCCAGCAGCTTATCGCTAGCAGACAATGAGCAGTTCTTC. Residues: CASSLSLADNEQFF.

This chain links TRBV10-3 with TRBJ2-7; D may correspond to TRBD1 or TRBD2 (6 bases each). The DNA end is a closer match to TRBJ2-5, so the J assignment may be wrong. The V gene's germline CDR1 is ENHRY and CDR2 SYGVKD. The CDR3 runs 12 residues. The CDR3 is CAASEGGETQYF. The CDR3 bases are TGTGCCGCTTCTGAGGGGGGAGAGACCCAGTACTTC.

This clonotype was counted between two and nine times. In nucleotides, the CDR3 is TGTGCCAGCAGGCCCGGGGGTAGCGGGAGATGGGATACGCAGTATTTT. The encoded protein is CASRPGGSGRWDTQYF. The chain couples TRBV12-3 or TRBV12-4 to TRBJ2-3; 9 nucleotides align to TRBD2. Trimming took 6 bases from V and 6 from J; bases not matched to a gene: 13. This CDR3 is 16 amino acids long.

The chain uses TRBV30 and TRBJ1-1; D gene uncertain. The germline gives CDR1 GTSNPN, CDR2 SVGIG (reference sequence). V lost 2 bases and J lost 7, with 8 bases in between. The CDR3 extends over 11 amino acids. CDR3 DNA sequence: TGTGCCTGGAGTTCCCGTATTGAAGCTTTCTTT. It specifies CAWSSRIEAFF.

This clonotype came up once. The genes are TRBV29-1 and TRBJ2-7; 8 positions agree with TRBD2. Looked up from germline, CDR1 is SQVTM and CDR2 is ANQGSEA. The ends lost 7 bases at V and 3 bases at J; junction bases unmatched: 8. The CDR3 runs 13 residues. The CDR3 region is CSAGLGTSYEQYF. CDR3 in DNA: TGCAGCGCTGGCCTCGGGACTAGCTACGAGCAGTACTTC.

Concerning this clonotype: One junction end does not reproduce the germline sequence, and a read error may be involved. The rearrangement links TRBV25-1 to TRBJ1-3; D unclear. Germline-derived CDR1 and CDR2 are MGHDK and SYGVNS. The CDR3 sequence is 13 residues long. This CDR3 is CASRRGDGNTIYF. For the CDR3, the DNA is TGCGCCAGCAGACGCGGTGATGGAAACACCATATATTTT.

This chain connects TRBV6-1 to TRBJ2-5; 8 bases match TRBD2. The CDR3 loop spans 15 amino acids. Per the germline V gene, CDR1 is MNHNS and CDR2 is SASEGT. V shed 5 bases and J 4 bases; nucleotides not matched to a gene: 9. The CDR3 nucleotides read TGTGCCAGCAGTCCCGGGGACCTAGCGGGAGAGACCCAGTACTTC. Protein: CASSPGDLAGETQYF.

There are a few counts of this clonotype. This sequence joins TRBV9 and TRBJ1-2, with unresolved D. Between the trimmed V and J ends, which lost 0 bases and 8 bases, there was a span of 14 bases. From germline, CDR1 is SGDLS and CDR2 YYNGEE. This CDR3 has 14 amino acids. CDR3 sequence: CASSVGRGIGGYTF. DNA of the CDR3: TGTGCCAGCAGCGTAGGGCGAGGGATTGGCGGCTACACCTTC.